Below, one TCR beta chain is given with its context. This clonotype was seen a few times. This receptor's antigen is unknown. Per-base quality was not reported, and no clone a single base away is much larger than it. CDR1 and CDR2 are read off the germline V gene as SGHRS and YFSETQ. CDR3 length: 15 amino acids, cysteine to phenylalanine. The read is trimmed to its CDR3 DNA, 45 bases read in frame from base 1. The V and J ends are trimmed by 4 bases and 9 bases, leaving 22 bases between them. Library generation was performed with 5' RACE. Sequencing was performed on an Illumina HiSeq 2500. A second PCR of roughly 7 to 12 cycles was performed with a sample-barcoded 5' primer and a J-beta primer mix. A unique molecular identifier was introduced onto each TCR beta cDNA molecule by a template-switch 5' adaptor carrying 12 random nucleotides. Each sample yielded at least 2.5 million CDR3-containing paired-end reads. All of the RNA was converted into first-strand cDNA using the Mint cDNA synthesis kit, with a TRBC-specific oligonucleotide serving as the primer. All cDNA was treated with uracil-DNA glycosylase and then went through a first 18-cycle PCR with the universal primers M1SS and BC2_uni_R. Under the source paper's analysis protocol: For normalization, 1 million high-quality reads were randomly selected from each sample, with every read carrying a distinct molecular identifier. Reads with shared molecular identifiers were discarded instead of being binned into consensus sequences. MiTCR, run with a Q25 quality threshold and the strictest error-elimination algorithm, handled CDR3 identification, clonotype clustering and error correction. A nonparametric unseen species model with Euler transformation was used to estimate lower-bound total TCR beta diversity. TCRdb trimmed public reads at Q25 via fastp, called clones via MiXCR and kept in-frame beta chains. Each record represents a unique CDR3 protein, reported with the most common genes and DNA among its rows. For this entry, the V and J calls and clone size follow TCRdb and not the study's own pipeline. This sample holds under 1,100,000 distinct CDR3 sequences; roughly a quarter were observed only once. Together, the top ten hold 0.65% to 0.75% of the sample.

This entry belongs to a study of blood T cells in healthy people across ages (dated by TCRdb to between 2014 and 2016). Study-wide context: In model experiments, template switching captured roughly one uniquely barcoded TCR beta cDNA molecule for every two T cells. The study measured age-related changes in TCR beta repertoire diversity using deep sequencing normalized with unique cDNA molecular identifiers. Four age groups were formed from the donors: young (average 16 years), middle-aged (roughly 38), aged (62) and long-lived (less than 85). For two donors (one aged 18 to 30 and one aged 80 or older), the study analyzed two additional independent replicas of 1 million unique cDNA reads from the same blood draw. General conclusions and limits of the study: Estimates of total diversity based on one million sequenced T cells were regarded as lower bounds and as underestimates. Bulk unsorted PBMC profiling prevented conclusive comparison of naive and antigen-experienced compartments. Compared with the aged group, the long-lived group had more naive CD4+ T cells, fewer expanded clones and increased TCR diversity, suggesting age selection. Because donor CMV infection status was unknown, age-related changes in expanded clonotypes were potentially confounded. Observed TCR beta diversity per million T cells fell roughly linearly with age, and a significant reduction was already apparent by age roughly 40. There was a strong correlation between observed TCR beta diversity and the percentage of naive T cells measured by flow cytometry.

Systemically healthy Caucasian individuals from Russia, some 40 in total and aged 6 to 90 years, were included as donors. Each donor gave about 9.8 milliliters of peripheral blood, drawn into EDTA-treated Vacutainer tubes. Ficoll-Paque density-gradient centrifugation was used to isolate PBMCs, with at least 6 million obtained per sample. Total RNA, at least 6 micrograms per sample, was extracted from PBMCs with Trizol reagent. Naive CD45RAhigh/CD27high T cell percentages were measured by flow cytometry on a PBMC aliquot from every donor. These data are also associated with another study on T cells of mothers and their children. According to the second study: Nine systemically healthy Caucasian individuals served as donors, namely three mothers together with their six children. cDNA synthesis used all of the extracted RNA, with about 1.5 ug of RNA in each 15 ul reaction. In the second PCR, the M1S primer added sample barcodes and 2-4 random nucleotides. Over 8.5 million TCR beta CDR3 reads came from each mother, compared with millions of reads from each child. In both related and unrelated pairs, thymic selection shapes the output of TCR recombination in a similar way, with inherited differences having only a minor effect. Normalized repertoire overlap was always found to be slightly, but never significantly, higher in related mother-child pairs than in unrelated mother-child pairs. With a sensitivity of 90 to 100 clones per million clonotypes, no persistent microchimeric T cell clones were detected. The study used deep NGS to compare TCR beta repertoires of mothers and children, seeking features distinguishing related mother-child pairs from unrelated individuals. The mean age was roughly 44 +/- 4 years for the mothers and approximately 11 +/- 4 years for the children. After adapter ligation with NEBNext reagents, the libraries were sequenced on Illumina HiSeq 2000 with 100+100 nt paired-end reads. To prevent cross-contamination, the mother and child libraries were prepared one month apart and sequenced in separate runs. For each donor, somewhere between about 450,000 and 2,100,000 distinct TCR beta clonotypes were identified. Naive TCR beta clonotypes were estimated from low-frequency clonotypes matched to each donor's FACS-determined naive share, without sorting.

The clonotype comes from a girl aged 2 to 9 in good health. The rearrangement combines TRBV5-1 with TRBJ2-5; possibly the D gene is TRBD2, per 7 matching bases. The sequenced sample consisted of blood. The bases are TGCGCCAGCAGCGTGGGGGGGCCTGGTCCCTTCGCCCAGTACTTC. This yields the protein CASSVGGPGPFAQYF.